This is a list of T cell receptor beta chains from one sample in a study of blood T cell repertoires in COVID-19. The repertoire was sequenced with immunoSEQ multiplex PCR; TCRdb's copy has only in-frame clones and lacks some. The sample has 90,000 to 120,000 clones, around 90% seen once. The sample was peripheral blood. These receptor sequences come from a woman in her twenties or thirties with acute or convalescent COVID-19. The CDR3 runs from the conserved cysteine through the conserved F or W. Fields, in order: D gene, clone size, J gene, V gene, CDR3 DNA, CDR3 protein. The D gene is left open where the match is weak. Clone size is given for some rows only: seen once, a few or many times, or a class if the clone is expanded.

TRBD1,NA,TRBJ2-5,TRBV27,TGTGCCAGCAGTTGGGGCAGGGGGCGAGAGACCCAGTACTTC,CASSWGRGRETQYF
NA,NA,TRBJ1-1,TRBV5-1,TGCGCCAGCAGCTTGGACAGGCAGATGAACACTGAAGCTTTCTTT,CASSLDRQMNTEAFF
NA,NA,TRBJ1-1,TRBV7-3,TGTGCCAGCAGCTTAGTGGCGGACACTGAAGCTTTCTTT,CASSLVADTEAFF
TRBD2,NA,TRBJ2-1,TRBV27,TGTGCCAGCACGGGGGGTCCGTACAATGAGCAGTTCTTC,CASTGGPYNEQFF
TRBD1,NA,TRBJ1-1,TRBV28,TGTTTCTCCTCCGGGACAGCGGGCATGAACACTGAAGCTTTCTTT,CFSSGTAGMNTEAFF
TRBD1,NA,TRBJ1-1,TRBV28,TGTGCCAGCAGTTCCGGACAGGGCGGGCAAGCTTTCTTT,CASSSGQGGQAFF
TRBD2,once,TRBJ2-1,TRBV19,TGTGCCAGTAGTACCCCAGCGGGGGGGACCCACAATGAGCAGTTCTTC,CASSTPAGGTHNEQFF
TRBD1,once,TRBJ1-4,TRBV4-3,TGCGCCAGCAGCCAAGACGGGACAGGGTTGTTAAAACTGTTTTTT,CASSQDGTGLLKLFF
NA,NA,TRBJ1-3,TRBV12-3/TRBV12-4,TGTGCCAGCAGTTTAGTATTAGCGGACACCATATATTTT,CASSLVLADTIYF
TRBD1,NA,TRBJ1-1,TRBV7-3,TGTGCCAGCAGCTCACAGGGGGCTGGGACTGAAGCTTTCTTT,CASSSQGAGTEAFF
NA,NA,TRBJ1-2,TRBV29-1,TGCAGCGTTCTTTCACCGGGAGTCAACTATGGCTACACCTTC,CSVLSPGVNYGYTF
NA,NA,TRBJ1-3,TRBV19,TGTGCCAGTAGTATCTCCGCGGGCTCTGGAAACACCATATATTTT,CASSISAGSGNTIYF
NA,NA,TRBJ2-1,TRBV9,TGTGCCAGCAGCGTTTCCCCCTACTCTGTAAATGAGCAGTTCTTC,CASSVSPYSVNEQFF
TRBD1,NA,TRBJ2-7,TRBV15,TGTGCCACCAGCAGAGATATAGGGGGGTTGGACAGGGCCTACGAGCAGTACTTC,CATSRDIGGLDRAYEQYF
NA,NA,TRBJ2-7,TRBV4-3,TGCGCCAGCAGCCATATAGCAGGGGCCGGTGAGCAGTACTTC,CASSHIAGAGEQYF
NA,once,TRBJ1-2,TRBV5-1,TGCGCCAGCAGCTTGGGGGGCTCTAACTATGGCTACACCTTC,CASSLGGSNYGYTF
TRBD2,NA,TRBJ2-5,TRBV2,TGTGCCAGCAGTGAACGGGGGGGAACGGAGACCCAGTACTTC,CASSERGGTETQYF
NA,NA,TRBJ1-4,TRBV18,TGTGCCAGCTCACCTCAACCGACAGTTCTTCAGGGGGAAAAACTGTTTTTT,CASSPQPTVLQGEKLFF
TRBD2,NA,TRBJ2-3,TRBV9,TGTGCCAGCAGCGAGCGGGAGGGAGTTTCAGATACGCAGTATTTT,CASSEREGVSDTQYF
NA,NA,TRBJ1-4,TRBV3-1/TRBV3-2,TGTGCCAGCAGCTATGACCCCTGGGGCAATGAAAAACTGTTTTTT,CASSYDPWGNEKLFF
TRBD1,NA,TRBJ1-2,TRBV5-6,TGTGCCAGCATACGCGGCAGGGGGCGCGGCTATGGCTACACCTTC,CASIRGRGRGYGYTF
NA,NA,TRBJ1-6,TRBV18,TGTGCCAGCTCACGGGGAGATAATTCACCCCTCCACTTT,CASSRGDNSPLHF
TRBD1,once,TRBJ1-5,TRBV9,TGTGCCAGCAGCGACGGGACAGGGCAGTATCAGCCCCAGCATTTT,CASSDGTGQYQPQHF
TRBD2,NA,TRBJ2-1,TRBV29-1,TGCAGCGTTGAACGTCTAGCGGGAGTCTTTTCTGAGCAGTTCTTC,CSVERLAGVFSEQFF
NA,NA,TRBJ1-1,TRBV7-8,TGTGCCAGCAGCTTAGCCTTATCAGGGGCTGACACTGAAGCTTTCTTT,CASSLALSGADTEAFF
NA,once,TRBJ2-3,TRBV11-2,TGTGCCAGCAGTCCTAAGGGGTTCTCTGGCACAGATACGCAGTATTTT,CASSPKGFSGTDTQYF
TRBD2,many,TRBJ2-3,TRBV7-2,TGTGCCAGCAGCTTAAGACTAGCGGGAGGTACAGATACGCAGTATTTT,CASSLRLAGGTDTQYF